The clone carrying this T cell receptor beta chain was observed many times. The antigen remains undetermined. CDR3 size: 13 residues. The germline V gene encodes CDR1 SGHAT and CDR2 FQNNGV. Trimming removed 4 bases at V and 1 base at J, with 8 bases between. MiXCR, applied by TCRdb to the reads, yields one record per CDR3 protein. The profile shows around 320,000 distinct CDR3 sequences, more than 9% of them singletons. The data were obtained in a study of T cell repertoires in cytomegalovirus infection. Study-wide background: It can be stated that public TCR beta signatures indicated CMV infection as well as a matching HLA type. Findings and caveats of the study: CMV-specific TCR beta clonotypes restricted by HLA-C were the ones dominating the ex vivo response.

The genes are TRBV11-2 and TRBJ2-7; no clear D. The sample consisted of PBMCs. The source of this sequence is a human donor in good health (CMV status not recorded). Some clones in this sample may be carry-over from other donors' samples. Here the CDR3 DNA reads TGTGCCAGCAGCTCAGGTGATTCCTACGAGCAGTACTTC. Translation: CASSSGDSYEQYF.